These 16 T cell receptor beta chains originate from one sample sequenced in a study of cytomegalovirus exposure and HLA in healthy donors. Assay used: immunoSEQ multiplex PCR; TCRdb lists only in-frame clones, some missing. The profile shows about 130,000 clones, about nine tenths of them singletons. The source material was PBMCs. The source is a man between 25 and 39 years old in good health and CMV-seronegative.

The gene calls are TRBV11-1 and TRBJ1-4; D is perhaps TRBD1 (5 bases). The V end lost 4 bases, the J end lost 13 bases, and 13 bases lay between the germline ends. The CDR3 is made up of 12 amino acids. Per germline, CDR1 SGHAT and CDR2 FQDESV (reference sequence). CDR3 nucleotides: TGTGCCAGCAGCTACCAGGGCGGGGGACTGTTTTTT. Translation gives CASSYQGGGLFF. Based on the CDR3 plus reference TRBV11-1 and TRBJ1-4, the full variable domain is EAEVAQSPRYKITEKSQAVAFWCDPISGHATLYWYRQILGQGPELLVQFQDESVVDDSQLPKDRFSAERLKGVDSTLKIQPAELGDSAMYLCASSYQGGGLFFGSGTQLSVL.

CDR3 residues: CASSFSGIPSNQPQHF. CDR3 bases: TGTGCCAGCAGTTTCTCGGGGATACCCAGCAATCAGCCCCAGCATTTT. The gene calls are TRBV27 and TRBJ1-5; D gene uncertain. This CDR3 is 16 amino acids long. In germline, CDR1 is MNHEY, CDR2 SMNVEV (reference sequence). Trimming left V 3 bases short and J 1 base short, with 13 bases between.

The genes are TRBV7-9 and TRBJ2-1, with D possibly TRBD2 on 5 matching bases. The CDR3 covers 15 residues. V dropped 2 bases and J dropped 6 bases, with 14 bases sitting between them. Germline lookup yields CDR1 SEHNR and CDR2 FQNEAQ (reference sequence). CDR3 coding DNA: TGTGCCAGCAGCTTATATAGAGCCGGGGTCAATGAGCAGTTCTTC. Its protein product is CASSLYRAGVNEQFF.

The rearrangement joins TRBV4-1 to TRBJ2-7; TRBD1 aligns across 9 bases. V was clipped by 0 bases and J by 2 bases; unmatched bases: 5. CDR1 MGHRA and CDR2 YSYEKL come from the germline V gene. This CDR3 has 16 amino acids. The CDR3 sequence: CASSQEDRQGAYEQYF. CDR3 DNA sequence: TGCGCCAGCAGCCAAGAAGATCGACAGGGGGCCTACGAGCAGTACTTC.

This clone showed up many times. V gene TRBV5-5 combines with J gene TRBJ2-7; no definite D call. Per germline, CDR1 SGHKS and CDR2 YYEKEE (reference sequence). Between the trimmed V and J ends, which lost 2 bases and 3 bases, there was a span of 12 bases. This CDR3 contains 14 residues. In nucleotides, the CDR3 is TGTGCCAGCAGCTTAAGCGAGCTAGACTACGAGCAGTACTTC. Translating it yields CASSLSELDYEQYF.

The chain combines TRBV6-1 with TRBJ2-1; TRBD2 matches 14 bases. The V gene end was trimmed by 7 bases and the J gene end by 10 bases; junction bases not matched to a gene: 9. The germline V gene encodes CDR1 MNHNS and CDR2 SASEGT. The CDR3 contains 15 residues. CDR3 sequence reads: CASKARLAGGYEQFF. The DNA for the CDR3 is TGTGCCAGCAAAGCACGACTAGCGGGAGGGTACGAGCAGTTCTTC.

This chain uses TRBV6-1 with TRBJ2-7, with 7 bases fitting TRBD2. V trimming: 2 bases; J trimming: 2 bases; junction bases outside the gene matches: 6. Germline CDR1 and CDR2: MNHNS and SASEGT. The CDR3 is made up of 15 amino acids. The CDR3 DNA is TGTGCCAGCAGTGAATCGCCCAGCGGGGCCTACGAGCAGTACTTC. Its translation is CASSESPSGAYEQYF.

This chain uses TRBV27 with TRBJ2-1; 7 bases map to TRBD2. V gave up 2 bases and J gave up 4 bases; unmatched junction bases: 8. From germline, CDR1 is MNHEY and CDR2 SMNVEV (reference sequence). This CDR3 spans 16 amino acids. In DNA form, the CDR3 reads TGTGCCAGCAGTTTAATCGCGGGAGAGGATTACAATGAGCAGTTCTTC. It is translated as CASSLIAGEDYNEQFF.

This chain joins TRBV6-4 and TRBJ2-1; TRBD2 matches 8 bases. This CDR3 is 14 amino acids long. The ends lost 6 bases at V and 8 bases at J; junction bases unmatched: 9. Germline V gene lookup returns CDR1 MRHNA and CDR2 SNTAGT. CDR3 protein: CASRAGLGFYEQFF. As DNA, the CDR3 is TGTGCCAGCAGAGCGGGACTAGGTTTCTATGAGCAGTTCTTC.

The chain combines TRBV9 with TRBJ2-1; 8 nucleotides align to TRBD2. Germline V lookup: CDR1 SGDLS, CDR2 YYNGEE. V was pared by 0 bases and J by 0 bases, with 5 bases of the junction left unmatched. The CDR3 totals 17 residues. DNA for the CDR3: TGTGCCAGCAGCGTAGTCGGCGGGGGGAACTCCTACAATGAGCAGTTCTTC. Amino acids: CASSVVGGGNSYNEQFF.

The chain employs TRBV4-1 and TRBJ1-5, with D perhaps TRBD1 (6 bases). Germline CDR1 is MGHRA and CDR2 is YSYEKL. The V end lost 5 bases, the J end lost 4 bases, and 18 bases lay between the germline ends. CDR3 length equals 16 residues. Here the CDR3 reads CASSEVGAGSNQPQHF. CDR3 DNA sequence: TGCGCCAGCAGCGAAGTGGGGGCAGGTTCGAATCAGCCCCAGCATTTT.

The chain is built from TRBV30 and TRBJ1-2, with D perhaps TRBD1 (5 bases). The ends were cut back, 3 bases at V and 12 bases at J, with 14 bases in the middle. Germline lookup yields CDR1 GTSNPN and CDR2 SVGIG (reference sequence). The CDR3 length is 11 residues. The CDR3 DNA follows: TGTGCCTGGAGAATTCAGGGCCCTCACACCTTC. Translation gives CAWRIQGPHTF.

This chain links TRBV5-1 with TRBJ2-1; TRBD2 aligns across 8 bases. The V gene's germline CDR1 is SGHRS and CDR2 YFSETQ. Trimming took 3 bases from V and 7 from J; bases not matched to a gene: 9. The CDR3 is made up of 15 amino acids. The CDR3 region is CASSWGGGTSNEQFF. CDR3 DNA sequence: TGCGCCAGCAGCTGGGGCGGGGGGACTTCTAATGAGCAGTTCTTC.

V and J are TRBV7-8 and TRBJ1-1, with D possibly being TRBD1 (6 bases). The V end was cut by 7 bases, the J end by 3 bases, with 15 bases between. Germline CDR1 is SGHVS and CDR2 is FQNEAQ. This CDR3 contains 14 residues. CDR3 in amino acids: CASKMGAGDTEAFF. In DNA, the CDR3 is TGTGCCAGCAAGATGGGGGCTGGGGACACTGAAGCTTTCTTT.

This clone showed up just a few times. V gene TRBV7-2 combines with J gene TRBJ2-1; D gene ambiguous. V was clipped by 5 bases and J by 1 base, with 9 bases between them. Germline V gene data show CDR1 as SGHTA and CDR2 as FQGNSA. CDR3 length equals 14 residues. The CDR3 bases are TGTGCCAGCAGCCCATTGGCTTCCTACAATGAGCAGTTCTTC. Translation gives CASSPLASYNEQFF. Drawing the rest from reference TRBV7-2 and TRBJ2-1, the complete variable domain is GAGVSQSPSNKVTEKGKDVELRCDPISGHTALYWYRQSLGQGLEFLIYFQGNSAPDKSGLPSDRFSAERTGGSVSTLTIQRTQQEDSAVYLCASSPLASYNEQFFGPGTRLTVL.

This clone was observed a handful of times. The CDR3 sequence: CASSLSGSSSNEQFF. The CDR3 coding sequence is TGTGCCAGCAGTCTTAGCGGGAGCTCTTCCAATGAGCAGTTCTTC. V usage is TRBV6-4 and J usage is TRBJ2-1; 9 nucleotides agree with TRBD2. CDR3 length equals 15 residues. Germline values: CDR1 MRHNA, CDR2 SNTAGT. V lost 5 bases, J lost 6 bases, and 8 bases stayed unmatched.